This TCR beta chain derives from a study of T-cell memory formation after mild COVID-19. Across the whole study: The TCR clusters were mostly specific to one donor.

MiXCR was run by TCRdb on the 5' RACE reads, yielding one entry per CDR3 protein. Of roughly 200,000 distinct CDR3 sequences in the sample, approximately 20% were seen once. Germline-derived CDR1 and CDR2 are LNHNV and YYDKDF (reference sequence). This CDR3 has 14 residues. V was pared by 1 base and J by 13 bases, with 17 bases between. Points on this clonotype: As yet, its antigen is unknown.

Whole-study findings and limits: Contracting CD4+ clones lay largely in CM and EM, with CD8+ ones residing in EMRA.

This receptor was obtained from an adult woman who had mild COVID-19 (a few samples of this study predate the infection). Cell type and time point are not known. Input material: PBMCs or a T cell subset sorted from them (not recorded which). This chain joins TRBV15 and TRBJ1-5; perhaps TRBD1 as D (6 bases). The CDR3 protein is CATSRVGTPSAQHF. The DNA for the CDR3 is TGTGCCACCAGCAGAGTAGGGACACCTAGCGCACAGCATTTT.